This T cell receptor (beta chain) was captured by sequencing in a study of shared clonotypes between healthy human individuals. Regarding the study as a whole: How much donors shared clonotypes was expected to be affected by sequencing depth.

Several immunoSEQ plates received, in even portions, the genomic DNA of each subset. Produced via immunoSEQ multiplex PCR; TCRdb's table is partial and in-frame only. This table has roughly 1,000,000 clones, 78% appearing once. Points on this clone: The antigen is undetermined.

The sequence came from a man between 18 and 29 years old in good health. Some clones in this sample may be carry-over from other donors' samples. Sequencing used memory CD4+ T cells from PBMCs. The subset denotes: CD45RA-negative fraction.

This CDR3 is CASSLIPGAGWDTQYF. The CDR3 nucleotides read TGTGCCAGCAGCTTAATACCTGGGGCGGGATGGGATACGCAGTATTTT. V usage is TRBV7-3 and J usage is TRBJ2-3; D may be TRBD2 (6 bases). The CDR3 covers 16 residues. Germline CDR1 is SGHTA and CDR2 is FQGTGA. Between the trimmed V and J ends, which lost 1 base and 6 bases, there was a span of 17 bases.